One sample yielded the 8 T cell receptor beta chains listed below, sequenced in a study of shared clonotypes between healthy human individuals. CD45RO-negative cells were positively selected for CCR7, leaving out terminally differentiated effector memory CD45RA+ cells. Libraries were prepared by immunoSEQ multiplex PCR; TCRdb keeps only in-frame clonotypes and omits some of them. The data show about 2.1 million clones, around 93% seen once. Sequenced: naive CD8+ T cells from PBMCs. These TCRs come from a man aged 18 to 29 in good health. Some clones in this sample may be carry-over from other donors' samples.

As to this clone: The sample holds other DNA sequences that translate to the same CDR3. The V call is TRBV11-2, the J call TRBJ2-7, with 8 bases aligning to TRBD1. Germline values: CDR1 SGHAT, CDR2 FQNNGV. The length of the CDR3 is 12 residues. J gave up 7 bases and V 5 bases, and 4 bases lay outside the gene matches. The CDR3: CASSPRTGEQYF. In nucleotides, the CDR3 is TGTGCCAGCAGCCCAAGGACAGGGGAGCAGTACTTC.

The chain is built from TRBV6-1 and TRBJ2-4, with D perhaps matching TRBD1 (5 bases). Trimming removed 4 bases at V and 1 base at J, with 17 bases between. CDR1 and CDR2 from the germline V gene are MNHNS and SASEGT. This CDR3 has 17 amino acids. This CDR3 reads CASSVYPRERAKNIQYF. The CDR3 DNA sequence: TGTGCCAGCAGTGTTTACCCCAGGGAACGGGCCAAAAACATTCAGTACTTC.

A word on this clone: This specimen includes other DNA sequences encoding the same CDR3. This chain connects TRBV27 to TRBJ2-1; 9 nucleotides match TRBD2. The J segment lost 0 bases and the V segment lost 5 bases, leaving 2 bases of the junction unmatched. This CDR3 comprises 15 residues. Germline V lookup: CDR1 MNHEY, CDR2 SMNVEV (reference sequence). Here the CDR3 reads CASSILAGSYNEQFF. CDR3 in DNA: TGTGCCAGCAGTATACTAGCGGGCTCCTACAATGAGCAGTTCTTC.

The chain has TRBV27 and TRBJ2-5; D possibly uses TRBD1 or TRBD2 (6 bases each). This CDR3 has 14 residues. Germline V gives CDR1 MNHEY, CDR2 SMNVEV (reference sequence). Trimming pared 6 bases from V and 4 bases from J, leaving 15 bases between. The CDR3 protein is CASRPGAFPETQYF. CDR3 DNA sequence: TGTGCCAGCAGACCGGGGGCCTTTCCAGAGACCCAGTACTTC.

This rearrangement joins TRBV19 to TRBJ2-1; maybe TRBD1 (6 bases). Trimming took 2 bases from V and 6 from J, leaving 17 bases between them. The CDR3 totals 16 residues. Per the germline V gene, CDR1 is LNHDA and CDR2 is SQIVND (reference sequence). CDR3 amino acids: CASSIISAPGVNEQFF. The CDR3 DNA reads as TGTGCCAGTAGTATAATTTCAGCCCCAGGGGTCAATGAGCAGTTCTTC.

This rearrangement joins TRBV11-2 to TRBJ2-1; 9 positions match TRBD2. Per the germline V gene, CDR1 is SGHAT and CDR2 is FQNNGV. With 1 base clipped from V and 5 bases from J, the junction kept 6 bases outside the gene matches. This CDR3 spans 16 amino acids. CDR3 DNA sequence: TGTGCCAGCAGCTTAGGAGTACTAGCGGGTCACAATGAGCAGTTCTTC. Translation: CASSLGVLAGHNEQFF.

The V and J genes are TRBV6-6 and TRBJ1-4, with unresolved D. Germline CDR1 is MNHNY and CDR2 is SVGAGI (reference sequence). V was clipped by 3 bases and J by 7 bases, with 12 bases between them. The CDR3 is 14 residues long. The CDR3 DNA reads TGTGCCAGCAGTTATTTCCAACTACCTGAAAAACTGTTTTTT. This gives the protein CASSYFQLPEKLFF.

This chain links TRBV21-1 with TRBJ1-5. TRBV21-1 is noted as a pseudogene. The CDR3 loop spans 15 amino acids. The CDR3 region has the DNA TGTGCCAGCAGCAATAAGTCCGTCACCCCTCAGCCCCAGCATTTT. Its translation is CASSNKSVTPQPQHF.